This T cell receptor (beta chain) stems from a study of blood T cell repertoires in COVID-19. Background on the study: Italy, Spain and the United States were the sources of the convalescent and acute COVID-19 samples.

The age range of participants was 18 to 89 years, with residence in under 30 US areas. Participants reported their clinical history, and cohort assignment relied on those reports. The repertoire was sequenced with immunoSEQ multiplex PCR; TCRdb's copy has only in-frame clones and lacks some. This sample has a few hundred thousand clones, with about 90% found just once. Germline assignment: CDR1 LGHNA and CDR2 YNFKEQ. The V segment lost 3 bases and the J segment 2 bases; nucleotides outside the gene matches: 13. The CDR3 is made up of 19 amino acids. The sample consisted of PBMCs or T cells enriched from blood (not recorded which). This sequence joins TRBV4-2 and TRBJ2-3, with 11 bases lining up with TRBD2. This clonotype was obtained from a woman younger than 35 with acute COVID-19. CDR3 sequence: CASSHDVTGLAASTDTQYF. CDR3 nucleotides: TGTGCCAGCAGCCACGACGTAACGGGACTAGCGGCATCCACAGATACGCAGTATTTT.